The TCR beta chain described here comes from a study of vaccination effects on CD4 cells after COVID-19. Antigen-specific CD4+ T cell clonotypes were called by their expansion after viral peptide-pool culture in ViraFEST. Isolation of CD4+ T cells took place after approximately 10 days of culture. Vaccinated participants had no history of SARS-CoV-2 infection and tested negative for nucleocapsid antibodies. Half-medium exchanges with IL-2 medium took place on days 3 and 7. This clone showed up just a few times. As yet, its antigen is unknown. V dropped 0 bases and J dropped 0 bases, with 7 bases sitting between them. The CDR3 loop spans 15 amino acids. Germline CDR1 SGHRS, CDR2 YFSETQ. Profiling relied on immunoSEQ multiplex PCR, and the TCRdb table lists in-frame clones only, not all of them. The sample carries tens of thousands of clones, approximately 64% recorded once.

The TCR originated in a human donor who received a COVID-19 vaccine. Here the sequenced sample was CD4+ T cells from PBMCs cultured with HCoV-OC43 spike peptides, taken before COVID-19 vaccination. Noted subset: HCoV-OC43 spike overlapping peptide pool stimulation. The chain recombines TRBV5-1 with TRBJ1-5; no clear D. The CDR3 region is CASSLGGVSNQPQHF. Written as DNA, the CDR3 is TGCGCCAGCAGCTTGGGCGGTGTTAGCAATCAGCCCCAGCATTTT.